Below are 2 T cell receptor beta chains sequenced from a single sample in a study of blood T cell repertoires in COVID-19. Libraries were prepared by immunoSEQ multiplex PCR; TCRdb keeps only in-frame clonotypes and omits some of them. Of 250,000 to 350,000 clones listed, about nine tenths are singletons. Material: peripheral blood. The receptor set was obtained from a woman aged 50 to 60 who had recovered from COVID-19.

V is TRBV19 and J is TRBJ1-1; a possible D gene is TRBD1 (6 bases). This CDR3 comprises 15 residues. The ends were cut back, 6 bases at V and 0 bases at J, with 14 bases in the middle. Germline CDR1 is LNHDA and CDR2 is SQIVND (reference sequence). DNA of the CDR3: TGTGCCAGTAGGAGTAGTCAGGGGATGAACACTGAAGCTTTCTTT. This translates into CASRSSQGMNTEAFF. Using reference TRBV19 and TRBJ1-1 for the parts outside the CDR3, the full variable domain is DGGITQSPKYLFRKEGQNVTLSCEQNLNHDAMYWYRQDPGQGLRLIYYSQIVNDFQKGDIAEGYSVSREKKESFPLTVTSAQKNPTAFYLCASRSSQGMNTEAFFGQGTRLTVV.

The rearrangement uses TRBV27 and TRBJ1-6; possibly TRBD1 for D (6 bases). The CDR3 spans 17 residues. CDR1 and CDR2 from the germline V gene are MNHEY and SMNVEV (reference sequence). The ends were cut back, 2 bases at V and 0 bases at J, with 11 bases in the middle. The CDR3 here is CASSLTGTGSYNSPLHF. Written as DNA, the CDR3 is TGTGCCAGCAGTTTAACAGGGACGGGCTCCTATAATTCACCCCTCCACTTT.